This is a list of T cell receptor beta chains from one sample in a study of shared clonotypes between healthy human individuals. Data came from immunoSEQ multiplex PCR; TCRdb stores just in-frame clones and leaves some out. The table has fewer than 550,000 clones, 60% to 80% seen once. The sequencing sample was made of PBMCs. These receptors originate from a woman between 40 and 55 years old in good health. Some clones in this sample may be carry-over from other donors' samples. The CDR3 runs from the conserved cysteine through the conserved F or W. The order of the fields is V gene, D gene, clone size, J gene, CDR3 DNA, CDR3 protein. A D gene is named only where the DNA matches it firmly. Clone size is shown for a subset of rows, as once, few, many or a class of expanded clone.

TRBV19	.	.	TRBJ1-2	TGTGCCAGTCGCTATCAGGCGGGGAACTATGGCTACACCTTC	CASRYQAGNYGYTF
TRBV9	TRBD1	.	TRBJ2-7	TGTGCCAGCAGCGTAGCGGGACAGGGGACCTACGAGCAGTACTTC	CASSVAGQGTYEQYF
TRBV19	.	.	TRBJ2-4	TGTGCCAGTAGTATCCCGGGCGGGGCCCGAGGGGACATTCAGTACTTC	CASSIPGGARGDIQYF
TRBV5-8	TRBD1	.	TRBJ2-2	TGTGCCAGCAGCTCGGACAGGGTCACCGGGGAGCTGTTTTTT	CASSSDRVTGELFF
TRBV2	TRBD1	.	TRBJ1-1	TGTGCCAGCAGGACAGGGGCGTTGAACACTGAAGCTTTCTTT	CASRTGALNTEAFF
TRBV28	TRBD2	.	TRBJ2-2	TGTGCCAGCAGTTTGACGGGCGGGAGACATAGCACCGGGGAGCTGTTTTTT	CASSLTGGRHSTGELFF
TRBV10-3	.	few	TRBJ1-6	TGTGCCATCAGTGAGACCGAGACTCGTTCACCCCTCCACTTT	CAISETETRSPLHF
TRBV19	.	.	TRBJ2-2	TGTGCCAGTAGTATGAGGCACGGGGGCACCGGGGAGCTGTTTTTT	CASSMRHGGTGELFF
TRBV12-5	.	.	TRBJ2-1	TGTGCTAGTGGTTTGTCGTCTACAGGTTACAATGAGCAGTTCTTC	CASGLSSTGYNEQFF
TRBV15	.	.	TRBJ2-1	TGTGCCACCAGCAGAGATCTCGCGAGCAATGAGCAGTTCTTC	CATSRDLASNEQFF
TRBV6-5	.	once	TRBJ1-1	TGTGCCAGCACCCATGGGGGGGACACTGAAGCTTTCTTT	CASTHGGDTEAFF
TRBV30	.	.	TRBJ2-5	TGTGCCTGCCCCCGACAGGACCAAGAGACCCAGTACTTC	CACPRQDQETQYF
TRBV19	.	.	TRBJ2-7	TGTGCCAGTAGTATAAGGACCTCCTACGAGCAGTACTTC	CASSIRTSYEQYF
TRBV5-1	.	.	TRBJ1-1	TGCGCCAGCAGCTTGGACGGGGAGAACACTGAAGCTTTCTTT	CASSLDGENTEAFF
TRBV19	TRBD2	.	TRBJ2-2	TGTGCCAGTAGTCTGCTAGCGGGAGCCGGGGAGCTGTTTTTT	CASSLLAGAGELFF
TRBV7-9	.	.	TRBJ2-1	TGTGCCAGCAGCCCTTTTATGGGACTTCTCTACAATGAGCAGTTCTTC	CASSPFMGLLYNEQFF
TRBV7-8	.	.	TRBJ2-7	TGTGCCAGCAGCTTAGCGGGTCAGGGGAGGCGAGAGCAGTACTTC	CASSLAGQGRREQYF
TRBV11-2	.	.	TRBJ2-2	TGTGCCAGCAGCCCGTGGAGGGCCGGGGAGCTGTTTTTT	CASSPWRAGELFF
TRBV28	.	.	TRBJ1-5	TGTGCCAGCAGTTTCAGAGGTTTGGATCAGCCCCAGCATTTT	CASSFRGLDQPQHF
TRBV14	.	.	TRBJ2-5	TGTGCCAGCAGCCACCGGGACATCTGGTACACCCAGTACTTC	CASSHRDIWYTQYF
TRBV25-1	TRBD1	.	TRBJ1-4	TGTGCCAGCAGTGAATCTTTAGACAGGGGGGGAAAACTGTTTTTT	CASSESLDRGGKLFF
TRBV10-2	TRBD1	.	TRBJ2-1	TGCGCCAGCCGGCCGACAGGGACGGTTGAGCAGTTCTTC	CASRPTGTVEQFF
TRBV7-3	TRBD1	.	TRBJ2-5	TGTGCCAGCAGCCGACAGGGGTCTGAGACCCAGTACTTC	CASSRQGSETQYF
TRBV2	.	.	TRBJ2-7	TGTGCCAGCAGTGCTGACTTCACCTACGAGCAGTACTTC	CASSADFTYEQYF
TRBV30	TRBD2	.	TRBJ2-7	TGTGCCTGGAGTAAATCTAGCGGGAGGGGACCGTACTTC	CAWSKSSGRGPYF
TRBV18	.	.	TRBJ1-1	TGTGCCAGCTCACCACGACGAGACGGCCTGCCCGCTGAAGCTTTCTTT	CASSPRRDGLPAEAFF
TRBV18	TRBD2	.	TRBJ2-7	TGTGCCAGCTCACCTAGCGGGAGGAGAAACGAGCAGTACTTC	CASSPSGRRNEQYF
TRBV5-1	.	.	TRBJ2-3	TGCGCCAGCAGCTTGGAGGGGCGCGAGCTCGATACGCAGTATTTT	CASSLEGRELDTQYF
TRBV28	TRBD1	.	TRBJ1-2	TGTGCCAGCAGTTTACAGGGGGCGCAACATGGCTACACCTTC	CASSLQGAQHGYTF
TRBV9	.	.	TRBJ2-1	TGTGCCAGCAGCCCAGGGGTTCATGAGCAGTTCTTC	CASSPGVHEQFF
TRBV18	TRBD1	.	TRBJ2-2	TGTGCCAGCTCATCGCAGGGGGCCGGGGAGCTGTTTTTT	CASSSQGAGELFF
TRBV6-1	.	.	TRBJ1-5	TGTGCCAGCAGTGAGGACTGGGTGGGGCAGCCCCAGCATTTT	CASSEDWVGQPQHF
TRBV4-3	TRBD2	.	TRBJ2-1	TGCGCCAGCAGCCAAATGAGCGGGAACCTCTACAATGAGCAGTTCTTC	CASSQMSGNLYNEQFF
TRBV14	TRBD2	.	TRBJ2-7	TGTGCCAGCAGCCAAGGGGGGGGAATGAACTACGAGCAGTACTTC	CASSQGGGMNYEQYF
TRBV19	.	.	TRBJ2-7	TGTGCCAGTAGTACGGGCAGGGGGGCCTCCTACGAGCAGTACTTC	CASSTGRGASYEQYF
TRBV6-6	.	.	TRBJ2-7	TGTGCCAGCAGTAATCCACGGCGGGGCGGGTCCTACGAGCAGTACTTC	CASSNPRRGGSYEQYF
TRBV18	TRBD2	.	TRBJ2-3	TGTGCCAGCTCACCCCCCCGGGGGGGGCCATACACAGATACGCAGTATTTT	CASSPPRGGPYTDTQYF
TRBV7-2	TRBD1	.	TRBJ2-7	TGTGCCAGCAGCTTAGTGGGACAGGGGCACTACGAGCAGTACTTC	CASSLVGQGHYEQYF
TRBV29-1	.	.	TRBJ2-2	TGCAGCGTTGAATGGGCCGGGGAGCTGTTTTTT	CSVEWAGELFF
TRBV5-5	.	.	TRBJ2-2	TGTGCCAGCCGACCGAACACCGGGGAGCTGTTTTTT	CASRPNTGELFF
TRBV19	.	.	TRBJ1-3	TGTGCCAGTATGAGGGGCAGCTCTGGAAACACCATATATTTT	CASMRGSSGNTIYF